This passage covers 18 T cell receptor beta chains from one sample sequenced in a study of blood T cell repertoires in COVID-19. Some clones are missing from TCRdb's copy, which holds only in-frame ones; the method was immunoSEQ multiplex PCR. The sample includes fewer than 700,000 clones, roughly nine tenths seen only once; the top ten take about 8.2%. The sequenced material came from peripheral blood. Receptor source: a woman aged 45-60 years with COVID-19, enrolled during active disease.

The chain combines TRBV30 with TRBJ2-3, with 13 bases identical to TRBD2. V lost 1 base, J lost 1 base, and 2 bases stayed unmatched. CDR3 length equals 16 residues. Germline lookup yields CDR1 GTSNPN and CDR2 SVGIG (reference sequence). The CDR3 here is CAWSDGTSGGTDTQYF. CDR3 DNA sequence: TGTGCCTGGAGTGACGGGACTAGCGGGGGCACAGATACGCAGTATTTT.

The chain combines TRBV5-4 with TRBJ2-3; TRBD1 matches 8 bases. This CDR3 is built from 15 residues. The trim removed 5 bases at V and 2 bases at J, leaving 7 bases unmatched. The germline gives CDR1 SGHNT, CDR2 YYREEE (reference sequence). The CDR3 here is CASSPSQGATDTQYF. The CDR3 nucleotides are TGTGCCAGCAGTCCATCGCAGGGGGCCACAGATACGCAGTATTTT.

The chain uses TRBV4-1 and TRBJ1-1, with D unclear. The germline V gene has CDR1 MGHRA and CDR2 YSYEKL. V was shortened by 1 base and J by 1 base, with 7 bases between the two germline ends. This CDR3 region has 14 residues. The CDR3 DNA reads as TGCGCCAGCAGCCAAGGGCCGGGGAACACTGAAGCTTTCTTT. It specifies CASSQGPGNTEAFF.

Concerning this clone itself: This specimen includes other DNA sequences encoding the same CDR3. The CDR3 coding sequence is TGTGCCAGCAGTGCCCCGGGAGGCGAGCAGTACTTC. Translating gives CASSAPGGEQYF. The chain employs TRBV25-1 and TRBJ2-7, with 7 bases aligning to TRBD2. In germline, CDR1 is MGHDK, CDR2 SYGVNS. The CDR3 sequence is 12 residues long. V lost 4 bases and J lost 6; bases outside the gene matches: 3.

V usage is TRBV6-1 and J usage is TRBJ1-6, with 8 bases aligning to TRBD1. Looked up from germline, CDR1 is MNHNS and CDR2 is SASEGT. The J segment lost 9 bases and the V segment lost 3 bases, leaving 10 bases of the junction unmatched. The CDR3 consists of 16 residues. Here the CDR3 DNA reads TGTGCCAGCAGTGAGGTCGGACAGGGAGGGAGTTCACCCCTCCACTTT. Translation: CASSEVGQGGSSPLHF.

The CDR3, as DNA: TGTGCCACCAGCAGAGGGAAGGAGGGCTACTACAATGAGCAGTTCTTC. The encoded protein is CATSRGKEGYYNEQFF. The V gene is TRBV15, the J gene TRBJ2-1, with D tentatively TRBD2 (6 bases). This CDR3 spans 16 amino acids. CDR1 is LNHNV and CDR2 is YYDKDF in the germline V gene (reference sequence). The V and J ends lost 1 base and 3 bases respectively, with 13 bases between them.

The chain uses TRBV6-5 and TRBJ1-5; possibly TRBD1 for D (6 bases). The length of the CDR3 is 13 residues. Per germline, CDR1 MNHEY and CDR2 SVGAGI. V was pared by 4 bases and J by 7 bases, with 11 bases between. CDR3 amino acids: CASSLTGTQPQHF. The CDR3 DNA reads TGTGCCAGCAGTTTAACAGGGACGCAGCCCCAGCATTTT.

The chain combines TRBV4-1 with TRBJ1-5; TRBD1 might be the D (5 bases). The CDR3 covers 15 residues. Looked up from germline, CDR1 is MGHRA and CDR2 is YSYEKL. Trimming took 1 base from V and 4 from J, leaving 11 bases between them. The CDR3 region has the DNA TGCGCCAGCAGCCAAGCAGCAGGGATAAATCAGCCCCAGCATTTT. It yields the protein CASSQAAGINQPQHF.

The CDR3 nucleotides read TGTGCCAGCAGGATGGACAGGGGGGGGACTGAAGCTTTCTTT. Its protein product is CASRMDRGGTEAFF. V gene TRBV6-4 combines with J gene TRBJ1-1, with TRBD1 matching over 10 bases. The junction had 6 bases not matched to a gene; V was cut back by 6 bases and J by 5 bases. The CDR3 spans 14 residues. Germline CDR1 reads MRHNA; CDR2 reads SNTAGT.

The chain links TRBV4-1 to TRBJ2-1, with D perhaps matching TRBD2 (6 bases). Deletions cut 4 bases from V and 6 bases from J, with 19 bases between. CDR3 size: 16 residues. The germline CDR1 and CDR2 sequences are MGHRA and YSYEKL. CDR3 amino acids: CASSRAGSGFGNEQFF. The CDR3 DNA follows: TGCGCCAGCAGCCGCGCGGGAAGCGGGTTTGGCAATGAGCAGTTCTTC.

The chain recombines TRBV15 with TRBJ1-6; possible D gene TRBD1, 6 bases. There are 15 residues in the CDR3. Trimming stripped 3 bases from V and 9 bases from J, with 15 bases between. The germline CDR1 and CDR2 sequences are LNHNV and YYDKDF (reference sequence). The CDR3: CATSRSRDTSSPLHF. The CDR3 region has the DNA TGTGCCACCAGCAGGTCTAGGGACACTTCTTCACCCCTCCACTTT.

The chain combines TRBV7-9 with TRBJ2-1; 7 nucleotides line up with TRBD2. The CDR3 spans 12 residues. CDR1 and CDR2 (germline): SEHNR, FQNEAQ (reference sequence). The V and J ends lost 4 bases and 8 bases, in that order; junction bases with no gene match: 2. CDR3 loop: CASSYTSDEQFF. In DNA form, the CDR3 reads TGTGCCAGCAGCTATACTAGCGATGAGCAGTTCTTC.

There are a few counts of this clone. The chain uses TRBV7-9 and TRBJ1-5; 7 bases align to TRBD1. V shed 3 bases and J 7 bases; nucleotides not matched to a gene: 9. This CDR3 is built from 15 residues. Germline CDR1 and CDR2: SEHNR and FQNEAQ (reference sequence). The CDR3 region has the DNA TGTGCCAGCAGCTTCACAGGGGATCGGGGCCAGCCCCAGCATTTT. Its protein is CASSFTGDRGQPQHF.

The V call is TRBV5-1, the J call TRBJ1-2; D may be TRBD1 (5 bases). Trimming removed 9 bases at V and 8 bases at J, with 20 bases between. CDR1 is SGHRS, CDR2 YFSETQ, per germline. The CDR3 is 13 amino acids. The CDR3 DNA reads as TGCGCCACCTCAATGGGAGGGACGGGAGGCTACACCTTC. Its protein is CATSMGGTGGYTF. Based on the CDR3 plus reference TRBV5-1 and TRBJ1-2, the full variable domain is KAGVTQTPRYLIKTRGQQVTLSCSPISGHRSVSWYQQTPGQGLQFLFEYFSETQRNKGNFPGRFSGRQFSNSRSEMNVSTLELGDSALYLCATSMGGTGGYTFGSGTRLTVV.

V usage is TRBV5-1 and J usage is TRBJ1-1, with D unclear. The CDR3 consists of 15 residues. V lost 0 bases and J lost 4, with 13 bases in between. Germline assignment: CDR1 SGHRS and CDR2 YFSETQ. The CDR3 loop reads CASSLERGVGTEAFF. The CDR3, as DNA: TGCGCCAGCAGCTTGGAACGGGGAGTCGGCACTGAAGCTTTCTTT.

This clone was recorded once. This chain connects TRBV9 to TRBJ2-5; maybe TRBD2 (8 bases). CDR3 length: 15 amino acids. Germline loops: CDR1 SGDLS, CDR2 YYNGEE. Trimming stripped 4 bases from V and 4 bases from J, with 17 bases between. The CDR3 region has the DNA TGTGCCAGCAGCCCGGGAGGGAACAGGGGAGAGACCCAGTACTTC. Protein product: CASSPGGNRGETQYF. The complete variable domain, with remaining parts taken from reference TRBV9 and TRBJ2-5, reads DSGVTQTPKHLITATGQRVTLRCSPRSGDLSVYWYQQSLDQGLQFLIQYYNGEERAKGNILERFSAQQFPDLHSELNLSSLELGDSALYFCASSPGGNRGETQYFGPGTRLLVL.

A note on this clone: Other DNA sequences within the sample encode an identical CDR3. The chain carries TRBV29-1 and TRBJ1-5, with D possibly being TRBD1 (5 bases). Germline V CDR1 and CDR2: SQVTM, ANQGSEA. Between the trimmed V and J ends, which lost 4 bases and 0 bases, there was a span of 7 bases. The CDR3 consists of 13 residues. DNA of the CDR3: TGCAGCGTTGGGCAGGGTAGCAATCAGCCCCAGCATTTT. This gives the protein CSVGQGSNQPQHF.

The V and J genes are TRBV5-1 and TRBJ2-3; 12 nucleotides agree with TRBD2. Germline V lookup: CDR1 SGHRS, CDR2 YFSETQ. There are 17 residues in the CDR3. V lost 4 bases to trimming and J lost 3 bases; unmatched junction nucleotides: 9. This CDR3 is CASSPLPTSGGTDTQYF. DNA for the CDR3: TGCGCCAGCAGCCCACTCCCGACTAGCGGGGGAACAGATACGCAGTATTTT.